What follows are 10 T cell receptor beta chains derived from one specimen sequenced in a study of T cell responses to AZD1222 COVID-19 vaccine. Here immunoSEQ multiplex PCR was the method, and the copy in TCRdb shows in-frame clones only, minus some. The sample lists 150,000 or so clones; approximately 83% were seen once. The specimen was peripheral blood, collected on day 0 of AZD1222 vaccination. All receptors derive from an adult in good health.

V usage is TRBV7-2 and J usage is TRBJ1-1; D is unclear. The germline V and J ends were trimmed by 1 base and 5 bases, with 14 bases remaining between them. The CDR3 runs to 15 residues. CDR1 and CDR2 from the germline V gene are SGHTA and FQGNSA. The CDR3 nucleotides read TGTGCCAGCAGCTTAGATATAGGGTGGAGGACTGAAGCTTTCTTT. Translating gives CASSLDIGWRTEAFF.

This sequence joins TRBV19 and TRBJ1-2; 9 bases align to TRBD1. Germline CDR1 and CDR2: LNHDA and SQIVND (reference sequence). The V segment lost 3 bases and the J segment 8 bases; nucleotides outside the gene matches: 4. The CDR3 sequence is 13 residues long. The CDR3 protein is CASSIRDRVGYTF. The CDR3 DNA reads TGTGCCAGTAGTATTCGGGACAGGGTCGGCTACACCTTC.

The V call is TRBV29-1, the J call TRBJ2-1; D could derive from TRBD1 or TRBD2 (5 bases each). The V gene's germline CDR1 is SQVTM and CDR2 ANQGSEA. Trimming pared 6 bases from V and 9 bases from J, leaving 21 bases between. The CDR3 consists of 14 residues. CDR3 sequence reads: CSVARDQPVGEQFF. The CDR3 nucleotides read TGCAGCGTCGCCCGGGACCAACCGGTGGGTGAGCAGTTCTTC.

This chain connects TRBV5-6 to TRBJ1-6; 9 nucleotides line up with TRBD1. There are 14 residues in the CDR3. The germline CDR1 and CDR2 sequences are SGHDT and YYEEEE. Trimming at V came to 4 bases and at J to 10 bases, leaving 6 bases not matched to a gene. In DNA form, the CDR3 reads TGTGCCAGCAGCCCTGGACAGGGGCGGTCACCCCTCCACTTT. Translation gives CASSPGQGRSPLHF.

Regarding this clone: In the same sample, other DNA sequences code for this CDR3. The V and J genes are TRBV7-2 and TRBJ2-7, with D perhaps TRBD2 (6 bases). This CDR3 spans 14 amino acids. In germline, CDR1 is SGHTA, CDR2 FQGNSA. The V end was cut by 1 base, the J end by 2 bases, with 9 bases between. The CDR3 nucleotides are TGTGCCAGCAGCTTAGGCGGGACCGCCTACGAGCAGTACTTC. This gives the protein CASSLGGTAYEQYF.

The chain couples TRBV9 to TRBJ1-4, with D tentatively TRBD1 (6 bases). CDR3 length equals 15 residues. The germline V gene has CDR1 SGDLS and CDR2 YYNGEE. Trimming removed 3 bases at V and 8 bases at J, with 17 bases between. The CDR3 sequence is CASSAFPGAGEKLFF. DNA of the CDR3: TGTGCCAGCAGCGCCTTTCCGGGGGCGGGCGAAAAACTGTTTTTT.

The table lists this clone with a count of one. V and J are TRBV3-1 (or the pseudogene TRBV3-2) and TRBJ2-6; the match to TRBD1 covers 7 bases. Germline V lookup: CDR1 LGHDT, CDR2 YNNKEL (reference sequence). Trimming cost V 8 bases and J 0 bases; bases outside gene matches: 4. CDR3 length equals 15 residues. CDR3 residues: CASQRGPSGANVLTF. The CDR3 DNA is TGTGCCAGCCAAAGGGGGCCCTCTGGGGCCAACGTCCTGACTTTC.

This sequence joins TRBV9 and TRBJ2-7, with D unresolved. Trimming shortened V by 4 bases and J by 2 bases, and 13 bases separated the two germline ends. CDR1 is SGDLS, CDR2 YYNGEE, per germline. The CDR3 spans 14 residues. The CDR3 region is CASSPDGLPYEQYF. For the CDR3, the DNA is TGTGCCAGCAGCCCCGACGGGCTGCCCTACGAGCAGTACTTC.

This clone was observed a handful of times. V usage is TRBV14 and J usage is TRBJ2-1; 10 nucleotides match TRBD2. From germline, CDR1 is SGHDN and CDR2 FVKESK. Losses at the gene ends were 2 bases for V and 7 bases for J; bases not matched to a gene: 5. The CDR3 sequence is 15 residues long. The CDR3 region has the DNA TGTGCCAGCAGCCAATTTAGCGGGGGGCGGAATGAGCAGTTCTTC. As protein: CASSQFSGGRNEQFF. Looking up the rest from reference TRBV14 and TRBJ2-1 gives the full variable domain: EAGVTQFPSHSVIEKGQTVTLRCDPISGHDNLYWYRRVMGKEIKFLLHFVKESKQDESGMPNNRFLAERTGGTYSTLKVQPAELEDSGVYFCASSQFSGGRNEQFFGPGTRLTVL.

The chain recombines TRBV10-1 with TRBJ1-2; the D gene is possibly TRBD1 (6 bases). Per the germline V gene, CDR1 is WNHNN and CDR2 is SYGVQD (reference sequence). The V and J ends lost 5 bases and 5 bases respectively, with 12 bases between them. The CDR3 totals 13 residues. Written as DNA, the CDR3 is TGCGCCAGCAGTCCCGACAGGCTGTATGGCTACACCTTC. Translation gives CASSPDRLYGYTF.